This is a list of T cell receptor beta chains from one sample in a study of metastatic and nonmetastatic thyroid tumors. TCRdb re-clonotyped the PCR reads through MiXCR. The table includes about 23,000 clones, roughly 21% detected once. The sequenced sample was blood. The receptors originated from a female donor with papillary thyroid cancer or a benign thyroid nodule (not recorded which). Some clones in this sample may be carry-over from other donors' samples. Both conserved end residues are part of each CDR3. Fields, in order: V gene, CDR3 length, clone size, J gene, D gene, CDR3 protein, CDR3 DNA. D genes are given only for firm matches. Clone size is not always given. Where it is, it says once, few, many or a class for expanded clones.

V gene: TRBV11-2; CDR3 length: 17; clone size: many; J gene: TRBJ2-6; D gene: -; CDR3 protein: CASSLGGRGTGANVLTF; CDR3 DNA: TGTGCCAGCAGCTTAGGGGGACGGGGAACTGGGGCCAACGTCCTGACTTTC
V gene: TRBV19; CDR3 length: 13; clone size: medium-sized; J gene: TRBJ2-5; D gene: -; CDR3 protein: CASSGGLQETQYF; CDR3 DNA: TGTGCCAGTAGTGGGGGACTTCAAGAGACCCAGTACTTC
V gene: TRBV11-1; CDR3 length: 14; clone size: -; J gene: TRBJ1-2; D gene: -; CDR3 protein: CASSPSATNYGYTF; CDR3 DNA: TGTGCCAGCAGCCCTTCGGCAACGAACTACGGCTACACCTTC
V gene: TRBV28; CDR3 length: 13; clone size: many; J gene: TRBJ2-2; D gene: -; CDR3 protein: CATSDGLSGELFF; CDR3 DNA: TGTGCCACCTCGGACGGCCTATCCGGGGAGCTGTTTTTT
V gene: TRBV28; CDR3 length: 15; clone size: few; J gene: TRBJ2-7; D gene: -; CDR3 protein: CASGSTTRYHYEQYF; CDR3 DNA: TGTGCCAGCGGATCGACTACCAGATATCACTACGAGCAGTACTTC
V gene: TRBV7-9; CDR3 length: 11; clone size: -; J gene: TRBJ2-3; D gene: -; CDR3 protein: CASSSQDTQYF; CDR3 DNA: TGTGCCAGCAGCTCACAAGATACGCAGTATTTT
V gene: TRBV20-1; CDR3 length: 16; clone size: many; J gene: TRBJ2-1; D gene: -; CDR3 protein: CSASTPGRTSYNEQFF; CDR3 DNA: TGCAGTGCTAGTACCCCCGGGAGAACCTCCTACAATGAGCAGTTCTTC
V gene: TRBV11-2; CDR3 length: 16; clone size: -; J gene: TRBJ2-3; D gene: TRBD2; CDR3 protein: CASSLVTGGPTDTQYF; CDR3 DNA: TGTGCCAGCAGCTTAGTGACGGGAGGGCCGACAGATACGCAGTATTTT
V gene: TRBV7-9; CDR3 length: 15; clone size: many; J gene: TRBJ2-1; D gene: TRBD1; CDR3 protein: CASSSRQGADNEQFF; CDR3 DNA: TGTGCCAGCAGCTCTAGACAGGGGGCCGACAATGAGCAGTTCTTC
V gene: TRBV20-1; CDR3 length: 16; clone size: -; J gene: TRBJ2-3; D gene: TRBD2; CDR3 protein: CSARSSIGRALDTQYF; CDR3 DNA: TGCAGTGCTAGATCTTCTATCGGGAGGGCCCTGGATACGCAGTATTTT
V gene: TRBV12-3/TRBV12-4; CDR3 length: 14; clone size: few; J gene: TRBJ2-7; D gene: TRBD1; CDR3 protein: CASSLGTGVHEQYF; CDR3 DNA: TGTGCCAGCAGTTTAGGGACAGGCGTCCACGAGCAGTACTTC
V gene: TRBV4-3; CDR3 length: 17; clone size: many; J gene: TRBJ2-1; D gene: TRBD1; CDR3 protein: CASSQEGFGDRGNEQFF; CDR3 DNA: TGCGCCAGCAGCCAAGAGGGTTTTGGGGACAGGGGCAATGAGCAGTTCTTC
V gene: TRBV20-1; CDR3 length: 12; clone size: many; J gene: TRBJ1-5; D gene: -; CDR3 protein: CSAVSGDQPQHF; CDR3 DNA: TGCAGTGCTGTCTCAGGGGATCAGCCCCAGCATTTT
V gene: TRBV5-1; CDR3 length: 16; clone size: many; J gene: TRBJ2-3; D gene: -; CDR3 protein: CASSLAGGVVRDTQYF; CDR3 DNA: TGCGCCAGCAGCTTGGCCGGGGGAGTAGTAAGAGATACGCAGTATTTT
V gene: TRBV7-3; CDR3 length: 13; clone size: -; J gene: TRBJ1-1; D gene: -; CDR3 protein: CASRGTPDSEAFF; CDR3 DNA: TGTGCCAGTCGCGGGACACCAGACTCTGAAGCTTTCTTT
V gene: TRBV28; CDR3 length: 14; clone size: medium-sized; J gene: TRBJ2-7; D gene: TRBD1; CDR3 protein: CASSFDRESYEQYF; CDR3 DNA: TGTGCCAGCAGTTTCGACAGGGAGTCTTACGAGCAGTACTTC
V gene: TRBV13; CDR3 length: 19; clone size: many; J gene: TRBJ2-6; D gene: TRBD1; CDR3 protein: CASSKPLDRTYSGANVLTF; CDR3 DNA: TGTGCCAGCAGCAAACCACTGGACAGGACTTACTCTGGGGCCAACGTCCTGACTTTC
V gene: TRBV28; CDR3 length: 19; clone size: many; J gene: TRBJ1-6; D gene: -; CDR3 protein: CASSSWRGGIGSYNSPLHF; CDR3 DNA: TGTGCCAGCAGTTCCTGGAGGGGGGGCATAGGATCCTATAATTCACCCCTCCACTTT
V gene: TRBV3-1; CDR3 length: 15; clone size: medium-sized; J gene: TRBJ2-7; D gene: TRBD2; CDR3 protein: CASSPTSGGSYEQYF; CDR3 DNA: TGTGCCAGCAGCCCCACTAGCGGGGGGAGCTACGAGCAGTACTTC
V gene: TRBV7-2; CDR3 length: 15; clone size: many; J gene: TRBJ2-3; D gene: TRBD1; CDR3 protein: CASSWGQGRTDTQYF; CDR3 DNA: TGTGCCAGCAGCTGGGGACAGGGGCGCACAGATACGCAGTATTTT
V gene: TRBV12-3/TRBV12-4; CDR3 length: 14; clone size: many; J gene: TRBJ1-5; D gene: TRBD1; CDR3 protein: CASSYRQGRGLKHF; CDR3 DNA: TGTGCCAGCAGTTACCGACAGGGGAGGGGGTTGAAGCATTTT
V gene: TRBV19; CDR3 length: 15; clone size: few; J gene: TRBJ1-6; D gene: -; CDR3 protein: CASSTAGALGSPLHF; CDR3 DNA: TGTGCCAGTAGTACAGCAGGGGCGCTGGGTTCACCCCTCCACTTT
V gene: TRBV11-1; CDR3 length: 16; clone size: once; J gene: TRBJ2-3; D gene: -; CDR3 protein: CASSLGGRGVTDTQYF; CDR3 DNA: TGTGCCAGCAGCTTAGGGGGGAGAGGTGTCACAGATACGCAGTATTTT
V gene: TRBV5-1; CDR3 length: 15; clone size: -; J gene: TRBJ2-7; D gene: TRBD2; CDR3 protein: CASSFSGGPPREQYF; CDR3 DNA: TGCGCCAGCAGCTTCAGCGGGGGCCCGCCGCGGGAGCAGTACTTC
V gene: TRBV6-1; CDR3 length: 17; clone size: many; J gene: TRBJ2-5; D gene: TRBD2; CDR3 protein: CASSHKGRGLAQETQYF; CDR3 DNA: TGTGCCAGCAGCCACAAGGGGAGGGGACTAGCACAAGAGACCCAGTACTTC
V gene: TRBV28; CDR3 length: 19; clone size: many; J gene: TRBJ2-1; D gene: TRBD2; CDR3 protein: CASSRRPGTGTSSYNEQFF; CDR3 DNA: TGTGCCAGCAGCCGTCGACCCGGGACCGGGACTAGCTCCTACAATGAGCAGTTCTTC
V gene: TRBV4-3; CDR3 length: 17; clone size: medium-sized; J gene: TRBJ1-1; D gene: -; CDR3 protein: CASSQDTLAGKNTEAFF; CDR3 DNA: TGCGCCAGCAGCCAAGATACCCTGGCAGGGAAGAACACTGAAGCTTTCTTT
V gene: TRBV9; CDR3 length: 16; clone size: many; J gene: TRBJ2-2; D gene: -; CDR3 protein: CASSPGRAAGTGELFF; CDR3 DNA: TGTGCCAGCAGCCCCGGCCGGGCCGCAGGCACCGGGGAGCTGTTTTTT
V gene: TRBV20-1; CDR3 length: 14; clone size: -; J gene: TRBJ1-2; D gene: -; CDR3 protein: CSSPGRQEFYGYTF; CDR3 DNA: TGCAGCTCCCCCGGGCGTCAGGAGTTCTATGGCTACACCTTC
V gene: TRBV4-1; CDR3 length: 16; clone size: many; J gene: TRBJ1-1; D gene: TRBD1; CDR3 protein: CASSQAVAGGFTEAFF; CDR3 DNA: TGCGCCAGCAGCCAAGCTGTCGCAGGGGGGTTTACTGAAGCTTTCTTT
V gene: TRBV20-1; CDR3 length: 16; clone size: many; J gene: TRBJ1-2; D gene: -; CDR3 protein: CSASSGDNLGNYGYTF; CDR3 DNA: TGCAGTGCTAGTAGTGGTGACAATTTGGGGAACTATGGCTACACCTTC
V gene: TRBV15; CDR3 length: 13; clone size: many; J gene: TRBJ2-5; D gene: -; CDR3 protein: CATSPREGETQYF; CDR3 DNA: TGTGCCACTTCTCCCCGGGAAGGGGAGACCCAGTACTTC
V gene: TRBV6-1; CDR3 length: 12; clone size: few; J gene: TRBJ1-2; D gene: TRBD1; CDR3 protein: CAIYDRGYGYTF; CDR3 DNA: TGTGCCATTTATGACAGGGGCTATGGCTACACCTTC
V gene: TRBV20-1; CDR3 length: 15; clone size: many; J gene: TRBJ2-1; D gene: TRBD2; CDR3 protein: CSAGLTGGRYNEQFF; CDR3 DNA: TGCAGTGCGGGTTTAACGGGAGGCCGTTACAATGAGCAGTTCTTC
V gene: TRBV28; CDR3 length: 16; clone size: many; J gene: TRBJ2-7; D gene: -; CDR3 protein: CASSSGVGLLIGEQYF; CDR3 DNA: TGTGCCAGCAGCTCCGGGGTTGGCCTCCTGATAGGCGAGCAGTACTTC
V gene: TRBV28; CDR3 length: 13; clone size: few; J gene: TRBJ1-1; D gene: -; CDR3 protein: CASTGPGGREAFF; CDR3 DNA: TGTGCCAGCACGGGACCCGGTGGCAGGGAAGCTTTCTTT
V gene: TRBV7-2; CDR3 length: 13; clone size: many; J gene: TRBJ2-4; D gene: -; CDR3 protein: CASSLARRDIQYF; CDR3 DNA: TGTGCCAGCAGCTTAGCGCGACGGGACATTCAGTACTTC
V gene: TRBV4-1; CDR3 length: 14; clone size: once; J gene: TRBJ2-7; D gene: -; CDR3 protein: CASSHLPASYEQYF; CDR3 DNA: TGCGCCAGCAGCCATCTACCCGCGTCCTACGAGCAATACTTC
V gene: TRBV7-2; CDR3 length: 14; clone size: many; J gene: TRBJ2-7; D gene: -; CDR3 protein: CASSPPLGGDEQYF; CDR3 DNA: TGTGCCAGCAGCCCACCTCTTGGGGGAGACGAGCAGTACTTC
V gene: TRBV25-1; CDR3 length: 16; clone size: few; J gene: TRBJ2-6; D gene: -; CDR3 protein: CASSSFYGIGSNVLTF; CDR3 DNA: TGTGCCAGCAGTAGCTTCTACGGAATTGGGTCCAACGTCCTGACTTTC
V gene: TRBV6-2/TRBV6-3; CDR3 length: 15; clone size: -; J gene: TRBJ2-7; D gene: TRBD2; CDR3 protein: CASSYRTSGSDEQYF; CDR3 DNA: TGTGCCAGCAGTTACAGGACTAGCGGTAGCGACGAGCAGTACTTT
V gene: TRBV20-1; CDR3 length: 12; clone size: many; J gene: TRBJ1-1; D gene: -; CDR3 protein: CSAREGITEAFF; CDR3 DNA: TGCAGTGCTAGAGAAGGGATAACTGAAGCTTTCTTT
V gene: TRBV27; CDR3 length: 12; clone size: -; J gene: TRBJ2-1; D gene: TRBD2; CDR3 protein: CASSYLAGEQFF; CDR3 DNA: TGTGCCAGCAGCTACTTAGCGGGGGAGCAGTTCTTC
V gene: TRBV6-4; CDR3 length: 14; clone size: few; J gene: TRBJ2-1; D gene: -; CDR3 protein: CASSQGGYHNEQFF; CDR3 DNA: TGTGCCAGCAGTCAAGGAGGGTACCACAATGAGCAGTTCTTC
V gene: TRBV28; CDR3 length: 15; clone size: medium-sized; J gene: TRBJ2-7; D gene: -; CDR3 protein: CASSHPVLPSYEQYF; CDR3 DNA: TGTGCCAGCAGTCACCCAGTGTTACCCTCCTACGAGCAGTACTTC
V gene: TRBV6-1; CDR3 length: 17; clone size: -; J gene: TRBJ2-7; D gene: TRBD2; CDR3 protein: CASSEEVWSGGYYEQYF; CDR3 DNA: TGTGCCAGCAGTGAAGAGGTCTGGAGCGGGGGCTACTACGAGCAGTACTTC
V gene: TRBV2; CDR3 length: 14; clone size: -; J gene: TRBJ2-1; D gene: TRBD2; CDR3 protein: CASRGTSGIYEQFF; CDR3 DNA: TGTGCCAGCAGGGGGACTAGCGGGATATATGAGCAGTTCTTC
V gene: TRBV11-2; CDR3 length: 14; clone size: once; J gene: TRBJ2-7; D gene: TRBD1; CDR3 protein: CASSYRDRDLPQYF; CDR3 DNA: TGTGCCAGCAGCTACCGGGACAGGGATTTGCCTCAGTACTTC
V gene: TRBV15; CDR3 length: 13; clone size: -; J gene: TRBJ2-5; D gene: -; CDR3 protein: CATSRQLIETQYF; CDR3 DNA: TGTGCCACCAGCAGGCAGCTAATTGAGACCCAGTACTTC
V gene: TRBV4-2; CDR3 length: 17; clone size: -; J gene: TRBJ2-7; D gene: TRBD2; CDR3 protein: CASSQSTSGRSSYEQYF; CDR3 DNA: TGTGCCAGCAGCCAAAGCACTAGCGGGAGGAGCTCCTACGAGCAGTACTTC
V gene: TRBV10-2; CDR3 length: 16; clone size: few; J gene: TRBJ2-7; D gene: TRBD2; CDR3 protein: CASSETSGRALHEQYF; CDR3 DNA: TGTGCCAGCAGTGAGACTAGCGGGAGGGCCTTGCACGAGCAGTACTTC
V gene: TRBV7-2; CDR3 length: 15; clone size: -; J gene: TRBJ1-1; D gene: -; CDR3 protein: CASSIGVGLGTEDFF; CDR3 DNA: -
V gene: TRBV28; CDR3 length: 13; clone size: -; J gene: TRBJ1-2; D gene: -; CDR3 protein: CASGLRSNYGYTF; CDR3 DNA: TGTGCCAGCGGTCTTCGGAGTAACTATGGCTACACCTTC
V gene: TRBV4-2; CDR3 length: 17; clone size: -; J gene: TRBJ2-2; D gene: TRBD1; CDR3 protein: CASSPPLTGLGTGELFF; CDR3 DNA: TGTGCCAGCAGCCCTCCACTGACAGGGTTGGGCACCGGGGAGTTGTTTTTT
V gene: TRBV20-1; CDR3 length: 15; clone size: few; J gene: TRBJ2-7; D gene: TRBD1; CDR3 protein: CSARGGGRGHYEQYF; CDR3 DNA: TGCAGTGCTAGAGGTGGGGGTAGGGGGCACTACGAGCAGTACTTC
V gene: TRBV2; CDR3 length: 12; clone size: medium-sized; J gene: TRBJ1-2; D gene: -; CDR3 protein: CASSPPRQTYTF; CDR3 DNA: TGTGCCAGCAGTCCCCCCCGACAGACTTACACCTTC
V gene: TRBV27; CDR3 length: 14; clone size: many; J gene: TRBJ1-1; D gene: TRBD1; CDR3 protein: CASSSKDRAGEAFF; CDR3 DNA: TGTGCCAGCAGTTCCAAAGACAGGGCGGGTGAAGCTTTCTTT
V gene: TRBV19; CDR3 length: 15; clone size: many; J gene: TRBJ2-2; D gene: TRBD1; CDR3 protein: CASSIRGRGTGELFF; CDR3 DNA: TGTGCCAGTAGTATTCGGGGCAGGGGGACCGGGGAGCTGTTTTTT
V gene: TRBV5-6; CDR3 length: 17; clone size: once; J gene: TRBJ2-7; D gene: TRBD2; CDR3 protein: CASRAGTSWSANYEQYF; CDR3 DNA: TGTGCCAGCAGGGCCGGGACTAGCTGGAGTGCCAACTACGAGCAGTACTTC
V gene: TRBV5-4; CDR3 length: 13; clone size: many; J gene: TRBJ1-5; D gene: -; CDR3 protein: CASSAAVNQPQHF; CDR3 DNA: TGTGCCAGCAGCGCGGCAGTGAATCAGCCCCAGCATTTT